The T cell receptor beta chain described here comes from a study of cytomegalovirus exposure and HLA in healthy donors. Background on the study: An early data release held 80 million or so unique TCRs from HLA-typed donors.

As to this clone: The antigen is unknown.

General study points: A later analysis found that most CMV-associated TCR beta chains appeared HLA-restricted. A likely sequencing artifact accounted for one observed cluster of highly shared sequence variants. Productive rates of about 87% or about 30% were seen for most TCR beta V segments in an earlier analysis.

There are 15 residues in the CDR3. Germline CDR1 and CDR2: MNHNS and SASEGT. The V end lost 6 bases, the J end lost 4 bases, and 13 bases lay between the germline ends. The PCR had 60 Vbeta and 13 Jbeta primers. The assay was immunoSEQ multiplex PCR, and TCRdb's table has in-frame clones only and misses some. This table has about 180,000 clones, 75% to 85% appearing once. The material sequenced was PBMCs. The source is a man aged 18 to 29 in good health and CMV-seronegative. The chain couples TRBV6-1 to TRBJ2-6; perhaps TRBD2 as D (6 bases). The CDR3 DNA sequence: TGTGCCAGCAGCCCGGAGGGGACCGGGGCCAACGTCCTGACTTTC. Translation: CASSPEGTGANVLTF.